The present T cell receptor beta chain was sequenced within a study of identical twins. Findings and caveats of the study: Fewer insertions marked abundant cord blood beta clonotypes; young adult naive trended weakly, memory not at all. An excess of low generation probability was shown by twin-shared out-of-frame alpha sequences.

One entry per CDR3 protein results from TCRdb running MiXCR on the 5' RACE reads. This sample has 500,000 to 650,000 distinct CDR3 sequences, with roughly 7.1% found just once. This clonotype was detected ten times or more. Its antigen is not known. In germline, CDR1 is MNHNY, CDR2 SVGAGI (reference sequence). With 6 bases removed from V and 2 bases from J, the gap between germline ends came to 11 bases. The CDR3 runs to 13 residues. The same data also went into a second study, on yellow fever vaccine responses in identical twins. That source adds: Reported findings indicate that twins' vaccine T cell responses seemed partially convergent, partially personalized.

This receptor was taken from a woman between 18 and 29 years old in good health. This chain joins TRBV6-6 and TRBJ2-7; D is undetermined. Specimen: PBMCs. The CDR3 here is CASSPGPTYEQYF. CDR3 DNA: TGTGCCAGCAGCCCGGGTCCAACCTACGAGCAGTACTTC.